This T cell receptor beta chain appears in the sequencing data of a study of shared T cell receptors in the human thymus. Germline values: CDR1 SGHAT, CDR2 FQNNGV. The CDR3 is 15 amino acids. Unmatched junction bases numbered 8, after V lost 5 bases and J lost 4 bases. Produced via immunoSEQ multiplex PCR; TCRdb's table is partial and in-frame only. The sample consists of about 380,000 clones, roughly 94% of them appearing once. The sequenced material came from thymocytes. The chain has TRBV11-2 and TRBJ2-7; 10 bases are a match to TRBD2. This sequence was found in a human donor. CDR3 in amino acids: CASSLRTSGIYEQYF. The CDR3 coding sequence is TGTGCCAGCAGCCTCCGGACTAGCGGAATTTACGAGCAGTACTTC.